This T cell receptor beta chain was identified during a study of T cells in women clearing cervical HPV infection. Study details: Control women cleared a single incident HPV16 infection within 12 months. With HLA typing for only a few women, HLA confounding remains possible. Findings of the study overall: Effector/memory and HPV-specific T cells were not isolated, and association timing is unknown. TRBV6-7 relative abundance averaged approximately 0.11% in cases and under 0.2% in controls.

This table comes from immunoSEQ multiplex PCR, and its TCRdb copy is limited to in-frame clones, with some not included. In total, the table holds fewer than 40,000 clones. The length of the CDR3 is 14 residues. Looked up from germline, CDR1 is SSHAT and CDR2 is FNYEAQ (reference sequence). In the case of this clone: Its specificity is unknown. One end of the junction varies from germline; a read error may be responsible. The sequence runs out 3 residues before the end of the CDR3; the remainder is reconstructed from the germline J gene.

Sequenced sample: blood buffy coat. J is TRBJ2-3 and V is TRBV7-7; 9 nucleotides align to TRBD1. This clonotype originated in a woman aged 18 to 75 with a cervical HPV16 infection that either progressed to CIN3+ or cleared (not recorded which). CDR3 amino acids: CASSFTGGADTQYF. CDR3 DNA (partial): TGTGCTAGCAGCTTTACAGGGGGCGCAGATACG. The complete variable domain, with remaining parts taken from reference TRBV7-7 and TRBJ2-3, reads GAGVSQSPRYKVTKRGQDVTLRCDPISSHATLYWYQQALGQGPEFLTYFNYEAQPDKSGLPSDRFSAERPEGSISTLTIQRTEQRDSAMYRCASSFTGGADTQYFGPGTRLTVL.